The 18 T cell receptor beta chains below all came from one sample that was sequenced in a study of T cell responses to AZD1222 COVID-19 vaccine listed by TCRdb under 2021. This specimen's time point label, interpreted: baseline before first vaccination. Library creation used the immunoSEQ multiplex PCR assay. TCRdb re-hosts the immuneACCESS table, in-frame sequences only. Its copies lack some clones; in the studies checked, an unresolved V gene accounts for under half of them, and the cause for the rest is not known. The sample table records 95,000 to 150,000 clones; 80% to 90% of these occur just once. Approximately 1.1% of the sample comes from the top ten. The specimen was peripheral blood, collected on day 0 of AZD1222 vaccination. These receptors were taken from an adult in good health.

The V and J genes are TRBV28 and TRBJ1-2, with D unclear. The CDR3 spans 11 residues. The V gene lost 2 bases and the J gene lost 9 bases, with 7 bases spanning the gap. CDR1 MDHEN and CDR2 SYDVKM come from the germline V gene. In DNA form, the CDR3 reads TGTGCCAGCAGTTTACAGGAGAGCTACACCTTC. Amino acids: CASSLQESYTF.

The V gene is TRBV6-5, the J gene TRBJ1-2; D gene unclear. V was clipped by 8 bases and J by 4 bases, with 14 bases between them. The CDR3 covers 13 residues. Germline CDR1 reads MNHEY; CDR2 reads SVGAGI. The CDR3 protein is CASAESMAYGYTF. CDR3 nucleotides: TGTGCCAGCGCCGAAAGTATGGCCTATGGCTACACCTTC.

V and J are TRBV11-2 and TRBJ1-1, with D tentatively TRBD1 (5 bases). Germline V CDR1 and CDR2: SGHAT, FQNNGV. The V and J ends lost 0 bases and 2 bases respectively, with 13 bases between them. This CDR3 is built from 16 residues. Written as DNA, the CDR3 is TGTGCCAGCAGCTTAGATTTTCGGGGCTCTAACACTGAAGCTTTCTTT. Encoded protein: CASSLDFRGSNTEAFF.

In DNA form, the CDR3 reads TGTGCCAGCAGCTTGGCCCCCCAGGTAATGAACACTGAAGCTTTCTTT. Protein sequence: CASSLAPQVMNTEAFF. J is TRBJ1-1 and V is TRBV7-2; no firm D call. Trimming cost V 3 bases and J 0 bases, with 14 bases left between them. Looked up from germline, CDR1 is SGHTA and CDR2 is FQGNSA. The CDR3 totals 16 residues.

The chain has TRBV7-9 and TRBJ2-3; 7 bases fit TRBD2. The CDR3 totals 15 residues. From germline, CDR1 is SEHNR and CDR2 FQNEAQ (reference sequence). Unmatched junction bases numbered 3, after V lost 2 bases and J lost 1 base. This chain's CDR3 is CASSLTSGGTDTQYF. CDR3 sequence (DNA): TGTGCCAGCAGCTTAACGAGCGGGGGCACAGATACGCAGTATTTT.

The J gene is TRBJ1-5, the V gene TRBV12-5; D is perhaps TRBD1 (6 bases). Deletions cut 0 bases from V and 1 base from J, with 13 bases between. The germline V gene has CDR1 LGHNT and CDR2 FRNRAP. The CDR3 loop spans 17 amino acids. CDR3: CASGLVLSQGSNQPQHF. The CDR3 DNA reads TGTGCTAGTGGTTTGGTACTATCGCAGGGGAGCAATCAGCCCCAGCATTTT.

The gene calls are TRBV3-1 (or the pseudogene TRBV3-2) and TRBJ1-4; possibly TRBD1 for D (6 bases). The CDR3 sequence is 16 residues long. Trimming stripped 1 base from V and 8 bases from J, with 17 bases between. The germline CDR1 and CDR2 sequences are LGHDT and YNNKEL (reference sequence). CDR3 nucleotide sequence: TGTGCCAGCAGCCAAGGTTATTCAGGGGCAGGAGAAAAACTGTTTTTT. This codes for CASSQGYSGAGEKLFF.

V and J are TRBV7-9 and TRBJ1-2; 8 bases fit TRBD1. The CDR3 contains 14 residues. Germline V gene lookup returns CDR1 SEHNR and CDR2 FQNEAQ (reference sequence). V lost 4 bases to trimming and J lost 4 bases; unmatched junction nucleotides: 5. The CDR3 sequence: CASSSGTGFYGYTF. The DNA for the CDR3 is TGTGCCAGCAGCTCCGGGACAGGATTCTATGGCTACACCTTC.

This clone was recorded once. The CDR3 region is CASSEFPINEQFF. The DNA for the CDR3 is TGTGCCAGCAGTGAATTCCCGATCAATGAGCAGTTCTTC. V gene TRBV2 combines with J gene TRBJ2-1; the D is unclear. Germline CDR1 is SNHLY and CDR2 is FYNNEI. The V and J ends lost 2 bases and 6 bases respectively, with 8 bases between them. The CDR3 totals 13 residues. Combining the CDR3 with reference TRBV2 and TRBJ2-1 gives the whole variable domain EPEVTQTPSHQVTQMGQEVILRCVPISNHLYFYWYRQILGQKVEFLVSFYNNEISEKSEIFDDQFSVERPDGSNFTLKIRSTKLEDSAMYFCASSEFPINEQFFGPGTRLTVL.

The chain has TRBV7-9 and TRBJ1-2, with D unresolved. CDR1 is SEHNR and CDR2 is FQNEAQ in the germline V gene (reference sequence). Between the trimmed V and J ends, which lost 1 base and 6 bases, there was a span of 6 bases. The CDR3 is 12 residues long. DNA of the CDR3: TGTGCCAGCAGCTTAGAACCTAATGGCTACACCTTC. Encoded protein: CASSLEPNGYTF.

V and J are TRBV2 and TRBJ2-5; 10 bases line up with TRBD2. V was pared by 8 bases and J by 3 bases, with 9 bases of the junction left unmatched. CDR1 SNHLY and CDR2 FYNNEI come from the germline V gene. CDR3 length: 15 amino acids. The CDR3 spells CASGLAGVFKETQYF. The CDR3 coding sequence is TGTGCCAGCGGCCTAGCGGGGGTGTTTAAAGAGACCCAGTACTTC.

The gene calls are TRBV6-5 and TRBJ1-2; D gene uncertain. Germline values: CDR1 MNHEY, CDR2 SVGAGI. V lost 4 bases to trimming and J lost 5 bases, with 5 bases between them. CDR3 size: 11 residues. DNA of the CDR3: TGTGCCAGCAGTTGGCGGTATGGCTACACCTTC. It translates to CASSWRYGYTF.

The chain carries TRBV3-1 (or the pseudogene TRBV3-2) and TRBJ1-1, with D maybe TRBD1 (5 bases). Germline V gives CDR1 LGHDT, CDR2 YNNKEL (reference sequence). The ends were cut back, 6 bases at V and 3 bases at J, with 11 bases in the middle. This CDR3 spans 13 amino acids. CDR3 residues: CASRLLQDTEAFF. CDR3 bases: TGTGCCAGCAGACTATTACAGGACACTGAAGCTTTCTTT.

The chain combines TRBV2 with TRBJ1-5; possibly TRBD1 for D (6 bases). Trimming took 6 bases from V and 9 from J, leaving 18 bases between them. Germline V CDR1 and CDR2: SNHLY, FYNNEI. The CDR3 is 14 residues long. The CDR3 DNA follows: TGTGCCAGCAGAGCCCTCGGGGACATGCGGCCCCAGCATTTT. Protein: CASRALGDMRPQHF.

A single count supports this clone. The chain couples TRBV5-1 to TRBJ2-1; 8 bases match TRBD2. The germline CDR1 and CDR2 sequences are SGHRS and YFSETQ. The CDR3 totals 19 residues. After removal of 0 bases from V and 7 bases from J, the junction contained 18 bases not matched to a gene. The CDR3 DNA sequence: TGCGCCAGCAGCTTGGACGGAATCGGCGGGGGGACCGAAGGGAATGAGCAGTTCTTC. Its translation: CASSLDGIGGGTEGNEQFF.

This clone has only one observation. V is TRBV7-9 and J is TRBJ1-2, with 7 bases fitting TRBD1. Per germline, CDR1 SEHNR and CDR2 FQNEAQ (reference sequence). The trim removed 1 base at V and 7 bases at J, leaving 9 bases unmatched. The CDR3 spans 15 residues. The CDR3 DNA reads as TGTGCCAGCAGCTTAGTTGCACAGGGGATGAGTGGCTACACCTTC. This sequence encodes CASSLVAQGMSGYTF.

CDR3 loop: CASSSGTGEQDTQYF. DNA of the CDR3: TGTGCCAGCAGTTCCGGGACAGGGGAGCAAGATACGCAGTATTTT. The chain has TRBV6-5 and TRBJ2-3; 10 bases fit TRBD1. Unmatched junction bases numbered 6, after V lost 4 bases and J lost 5 bases. CDR1 is MNHEY and CDR2 is SVGAGI in the germline V gene. The CDR3 runs to 15 residues.

The chain joins TRBV19 to TRBJ1-2; 9 bases are shared with TRBD1. The CDR3 has 15 residues. Germline CDR1 is LNHDA and CDR2 is SQIVND (reference sequence). J gave up 5 bases and V 5 bases, and 9 bases lay outside the gene matches. CDR3 sequence (DNA): TGTGCCAGTAGTGTCGACAGGGGGAATAATTATGGCTACACCTTC. It specifies CASSVDRGNNYGYTF.